The source of this T cell receptor (beta chain) is a study of T cell repertoires in cytomegalovirus infection. Turning to the study itself: It can be stated that public TCR beta signatures indicated CMV infection as well as a matching HLA type.

CDR1 SGHTA and CDR2 FQGNSA come from the germline V gene. This CDR3 is 15 amino acids long. The V and J ends lost 5 bases and 6 bases respectively, with 20 bases between them. MiXCR, applied by TCRdb to the reads, yields one record per CDR3 protein. The table lists approximately 250,000 distinct CDR3 sequences, roughly an eighth of them singletons. This clonotype was detected ten times or more. Antigen: not known. Study-level findings and limits: CMV-specific HLA-C-restricted TCR beta clonotypes dominated the ex vivo response. Identification of carriers of CMV plus the relevant HLA was performed using cumulative public TCR beta family frequency.

The chain joins TRBV7-2 to TRBJ2-7; D is perhaps TRBD2 (5 bases). Input material: PBMCs. The source of this sequence is a human donor in good health (CMV status not recorded). Some clones in this sample may be carry-over from other donors' samples. The CDR3 coding sequence is TGTGCCAGCAGCCCAAATATCGGGGTCGTTGGCGAGCAGTACTTC. Protein: CASSPNIGVVGEQYF.